This T cell receptor beta chain was sequenced in a study of OX40 agonist ivuxolimab in advanced cancers. CDR3 length: 12 amino acids. Germline V gene data show CDR1 as MNHNS and CDR2 as SASEGT. J lost 9 bases, V lost 7 bases, and 7 bases had no gene match. Sequencing was performed with immunoSEQ multiplex PCR; in TCRdb, only in-frame clones are kept and a portion is missing. The sample has about 59,000 clones, 75% to 90% seen once; the top ten hold 0.37%. Peripheral blood came from all dose cohorts at three timepoints. The starting material was CD4+ or CD8+ T cells sorted from blood, obtained in a trial of the OX40 agonist ivuxolimab. The receptor comes from an adult with an advanced solid tumor such as melanoma, head and neck, liver or kidney cancer. The chain couples TRBV6-1 to TRBJ2-3; 7 bases are shared with TRBD2. CDR3 coding DNA: TGTGCCAGCACTGGGACTAATCGGACGCAGTATTTT. This codes for CASTGTNRTQYF.